This is a list of T cell receptor beta chains from one sample in a study of T cell clones after liver transplantation. Some clones are missing from TCRdb's copy, which holds only in-frame ones; the method was immunoSEQ multiplex PCR. The data hold just under 60,000 clones, with around 70% observed a single time. This sample comprised CD4+ T cells from blood, obtained at the roughly 15-month timepoint. These receptor sequences come from a human patient who received a liver transplant. Some T cells may trace back to the graft donor. CDR3s include the opening cysteine and the closing phenylalanine or tryptophan.

j_gene | v_gene | CDR3aa
TRBJ2-5 | TRBV10-3 | CAIAGVQETQYF
TRBJ2-3 | TRBV25-1 | CASSDPLAYPRDTQYF
TRBJ2-2 | TRBV27 | CASAKRKQTGFGNTGELFF
TRBJ1-3 | TRBV30 | CAWVQTSGNTIYF
TRBJ2-6 | TRBV11-2 | CASSSRGQTSSGANVLTF
TRBJ1-6 | TRBV6-6 | CASSSRTGHNSPLHF
TRBJ2-6 | TRBV12-2 | CASRRGGEPGANVLTF
TRBJ2-3 | TRBV5-6 | CASSPDSGVADTQYF
TRBJ2-5 | TRBV7-6 | CASSRQFQETQYF
TRBJ2-5 | TRBV21-1 | CASSKGRGEETQYF
TRBJ1-4 | TRBV5-1 | CASSLRTASTNEKLFF
TRBJ2-3 | TRBV4-3 | CASSPGGTGSDTQYF
TRBJ2-2 | TRBV19 | CASSTLVPITGELFF
TRBJ2-1 | TRBV7-9 | CATKRGGLGEQFF
TRBJ2-7 | TRBV6-5 | CASSFFRPETYEQYF
TRBJ1-6 | TRBV30 | CAWSVDRVNSPLHF
TRBJ2-3 | TRBV7-9 | CASSLAITDTQYF
TRBJ1-4 | TRBV5-8 | CASSPRTGHKTNEKLFF
TRBJ1-4 | TRBV19 | CASSSGLGTLFF
TRBJ2-3 | TRBV19 | CASRPTGGTDTQYF
TRBJ2-3 | TRBV18 | CASSPPNGRAADTQYF
TRBJ2-7 | TRBV6-1 | CASSERVGLLAGGYYEQYF
TRBJ2-1 | TRBV2 | CASSEDPRYNEQFF
TRBJ1-2 | TRBV6-5 | CASNRKSEVNYGYTF
TRBJ2-5 | TRBV15 | CATSRGRVAETQYF
TRBJ1-2 | TRBV7-8 | CASSNDRSLGSHGYTF
TRBJ2-1 | TRBV9 | CASSARDYVGGEQFF
TRBJ1-3 | TRBV27 | CASSLKDNSGNTIYF
TRBJ2-3 | TRBV5-4 | CASSWTRTDTQYF
TRBJ1-5 | TRBV6-5 | CASSFETGLRQPQHF
TRBJ2-7 | TRBV10-3 | CAISRQGADEQYF
TRBJ1-2 | TRBV19 | CASSIGRGRAYTF
TRBJ2-2 | TRBV5-6 | CASSLLTGVAGELFF
TRBJ2-5 | TRBV10-1 | CASSEGSLETQYF
TRBJ1-2 | TRBV2 | CASCIGSDYGYTF
TRBJ1-6 | TRBV10-3 | CAISEAGGDSPLHF
TRBJ2-5 | TRBV5-1 | CASRPGLAGETQYF
TRBJ2-6 | TRBV5-1 | CASSPSGGAGGIGANVLTF
TRBJ2-1 | TRBV5-1 | CASSFSLGGAGEQFF
TRBJ1-5 | TRBV6-1 | CASSGGQGEFHQPQHF
TRBJ2-5 | TRBV6-6 | CASSQGRGGETQYF
TRBJ2-1 | TRBV30 | CAWSAGNGEQFF
TRBJ2-1 | TRBV18 | CASAISRTGGSISSYNEQFF
TRBJ2-1 | TRBV11-2 | CASTPGTGGRDNEQFF